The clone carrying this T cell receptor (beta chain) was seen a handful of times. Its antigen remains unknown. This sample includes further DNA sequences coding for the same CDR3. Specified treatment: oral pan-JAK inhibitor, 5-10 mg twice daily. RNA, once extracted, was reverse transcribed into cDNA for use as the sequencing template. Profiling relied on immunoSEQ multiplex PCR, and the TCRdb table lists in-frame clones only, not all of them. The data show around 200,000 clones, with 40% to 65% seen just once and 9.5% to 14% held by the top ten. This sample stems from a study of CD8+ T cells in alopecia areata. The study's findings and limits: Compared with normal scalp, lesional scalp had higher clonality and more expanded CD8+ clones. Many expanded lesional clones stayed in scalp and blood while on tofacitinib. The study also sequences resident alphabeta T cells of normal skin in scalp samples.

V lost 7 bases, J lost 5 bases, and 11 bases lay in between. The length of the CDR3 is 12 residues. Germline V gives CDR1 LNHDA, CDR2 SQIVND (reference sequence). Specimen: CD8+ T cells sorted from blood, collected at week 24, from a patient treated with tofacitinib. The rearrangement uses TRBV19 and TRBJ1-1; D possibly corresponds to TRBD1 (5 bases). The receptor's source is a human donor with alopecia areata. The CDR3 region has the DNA TGTGCCAGTACCCAGGGACGGACTGAAGCTTTCTTT. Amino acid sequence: CASTQGRTEAFF.